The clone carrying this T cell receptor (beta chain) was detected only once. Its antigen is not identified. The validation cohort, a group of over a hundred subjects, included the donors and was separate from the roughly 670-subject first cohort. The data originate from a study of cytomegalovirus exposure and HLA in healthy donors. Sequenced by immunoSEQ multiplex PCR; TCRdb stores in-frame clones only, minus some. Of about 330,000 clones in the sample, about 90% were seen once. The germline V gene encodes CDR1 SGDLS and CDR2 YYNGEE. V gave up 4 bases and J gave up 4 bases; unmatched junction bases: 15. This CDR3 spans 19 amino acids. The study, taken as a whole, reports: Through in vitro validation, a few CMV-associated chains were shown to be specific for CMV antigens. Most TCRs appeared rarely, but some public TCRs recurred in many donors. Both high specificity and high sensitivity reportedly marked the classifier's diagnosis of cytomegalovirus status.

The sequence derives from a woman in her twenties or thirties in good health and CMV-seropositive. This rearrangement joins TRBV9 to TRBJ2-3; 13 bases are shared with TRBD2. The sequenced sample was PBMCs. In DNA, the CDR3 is TGTGCCAGCAGCACGCCCAACCCCCGACTAGCGGGAGGAGCAGATACGCAGTATTTT. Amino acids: CASSTPNPRLAGGADTQYF.